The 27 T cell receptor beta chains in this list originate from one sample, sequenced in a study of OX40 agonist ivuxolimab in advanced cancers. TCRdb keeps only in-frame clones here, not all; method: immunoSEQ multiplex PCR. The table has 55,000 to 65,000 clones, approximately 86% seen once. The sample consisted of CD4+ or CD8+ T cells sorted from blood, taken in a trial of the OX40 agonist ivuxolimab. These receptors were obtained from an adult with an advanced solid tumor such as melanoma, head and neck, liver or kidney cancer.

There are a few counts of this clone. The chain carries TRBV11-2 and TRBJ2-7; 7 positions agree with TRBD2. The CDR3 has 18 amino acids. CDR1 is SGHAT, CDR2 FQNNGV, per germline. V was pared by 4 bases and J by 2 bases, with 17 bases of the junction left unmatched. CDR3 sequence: CASSSIRAPSGKTYEQYF. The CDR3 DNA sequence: TGTGCCAGCAGCTCCATCCGGGCTCCTAGCGGCAAAACCTACGAGCAGTACTTC.

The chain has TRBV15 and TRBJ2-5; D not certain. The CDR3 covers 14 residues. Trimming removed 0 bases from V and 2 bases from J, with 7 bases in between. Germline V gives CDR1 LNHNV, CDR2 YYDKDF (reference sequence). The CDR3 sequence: CATSREYFQETQYF. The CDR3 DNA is TGTGCCACCAGCAGAGAGTATTTTCAAGAGACCCAGTACTTC. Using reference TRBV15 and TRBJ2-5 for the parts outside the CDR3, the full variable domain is DAMVIQNPRYQVTQFGKPVTLSCSQTLNHNVMYWYQQKSSQAPKLLFHYYDKDFNNEADTPDNFQSRRPNTSFCFLDIRSPGLGDTAMYLCATSREYFQETQYFGPGTRLLVL.

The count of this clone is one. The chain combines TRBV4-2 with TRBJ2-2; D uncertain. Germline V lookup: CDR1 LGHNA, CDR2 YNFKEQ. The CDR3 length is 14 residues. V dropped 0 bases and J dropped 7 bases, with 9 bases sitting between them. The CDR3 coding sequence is TGTGCCAGCAGCCAAGATATTAACGTCGGGGAGCTGTTTTTT. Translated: CASSQDINVGELFF.

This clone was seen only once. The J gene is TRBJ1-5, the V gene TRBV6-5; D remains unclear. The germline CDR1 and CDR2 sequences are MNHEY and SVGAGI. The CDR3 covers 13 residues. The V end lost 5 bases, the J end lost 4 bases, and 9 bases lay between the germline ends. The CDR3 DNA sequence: TGTGCCAGCAGTAACGTTTTAAATCAGCCCCAGCATTTT. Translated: CASSNVLNQPQHF.

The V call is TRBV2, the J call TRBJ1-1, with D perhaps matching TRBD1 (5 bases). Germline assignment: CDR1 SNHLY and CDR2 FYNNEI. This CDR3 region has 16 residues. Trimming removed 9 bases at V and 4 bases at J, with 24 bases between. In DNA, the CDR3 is TGTGCCAGGAGAACACCGGGACCCACGGGGGGCACTGAAGCTTTCTTT. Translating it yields CARRTPGPTGGTEAFF.

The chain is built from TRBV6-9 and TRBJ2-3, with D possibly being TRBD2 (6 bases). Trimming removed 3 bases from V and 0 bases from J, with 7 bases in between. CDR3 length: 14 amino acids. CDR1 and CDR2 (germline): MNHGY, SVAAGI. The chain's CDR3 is CASSYGGSTDTQYF. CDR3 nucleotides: TGTGCCAGCAGTTACGGGGGAAGCACAGATACGCAGTATTTT.

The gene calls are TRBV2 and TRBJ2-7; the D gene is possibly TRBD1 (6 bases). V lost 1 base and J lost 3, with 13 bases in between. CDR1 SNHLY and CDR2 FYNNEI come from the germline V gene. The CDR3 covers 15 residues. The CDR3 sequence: CASSEVQGSIYEQYF. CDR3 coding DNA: TGTGCCAGCAGTGAAGTACAGGGATCTATCTACGAGCAGTACTTC.

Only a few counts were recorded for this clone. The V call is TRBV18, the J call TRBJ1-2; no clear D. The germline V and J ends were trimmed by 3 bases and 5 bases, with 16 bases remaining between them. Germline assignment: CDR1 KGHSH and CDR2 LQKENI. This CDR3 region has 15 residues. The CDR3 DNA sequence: TGTGCCAGCTCACCGGTGCAAGGAGAAGGGTATGGCTACACCTTC. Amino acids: CASSPVQGEGYGYTF.

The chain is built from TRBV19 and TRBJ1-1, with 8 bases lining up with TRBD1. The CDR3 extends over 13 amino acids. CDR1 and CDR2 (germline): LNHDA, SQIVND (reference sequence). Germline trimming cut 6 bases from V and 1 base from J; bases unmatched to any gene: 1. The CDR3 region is CASRDRANTEAFF. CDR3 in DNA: TGTGCCAGTAGGGACAGGGCGAACACTGAAGCTTTCTTT. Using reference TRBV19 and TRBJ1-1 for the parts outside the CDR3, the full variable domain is DGGITQSPKYLFRKEGQNVTLSCEQNLNHDAMYWYRQDPGQGLRLIYYSQIVNDFQKGDIAEGYSVSREKKESFPLTVTSAQKNPTAFYLCASRDRANTEAFFGQGTRLTVV.

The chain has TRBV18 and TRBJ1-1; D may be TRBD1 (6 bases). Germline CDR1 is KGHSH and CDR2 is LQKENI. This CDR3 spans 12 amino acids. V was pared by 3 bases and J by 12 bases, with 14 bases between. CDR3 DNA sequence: TGTGCCAGCTCACCTGCGGGGGGCACACCTTTCTTT. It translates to CASSPAGGTPFF.

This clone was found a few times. Written as DNA, the CDR3 is TGTGCCAGCAGCCGTCTCACGGGACAGGGGTTCAACGTCCTGACTTTC. Protein: CASSRLTGQGFNVLTF. The V call is TRBV5-6, the J call TRBJ2-6; 10 bases are shared with TRBD1. This CDR3 region has 16 residues. V lost 4 bases, J lost 9 bases, and 10 bases stayed unmatched. Germline CDR1 reads SGHDT; CDR2 reads YYEEEE.

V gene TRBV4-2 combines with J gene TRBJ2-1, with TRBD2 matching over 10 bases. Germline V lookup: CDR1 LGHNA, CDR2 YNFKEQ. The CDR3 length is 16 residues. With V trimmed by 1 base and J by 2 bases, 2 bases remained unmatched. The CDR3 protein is CASSQVAGGTYNEQFF. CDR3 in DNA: TGTGCCAGCAGCCAAGTAGCGGGAGGAACCTACAATGAGCAGTTCTTC.

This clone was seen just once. CDR3 bases: TGTGCCAGCAGCTTAGCAGTAGAAGAAGGCTACACCTTC. Translation gives CASSLAVEEGYTF. The chain is built from TRBV2 and TRBJ1-2; D unresolved. Germline lookup yields CDR1 SNHLY and CDR2 FYNNEI. V was pared by 6 bases and J by 8 bases, with 16 bases between. This CDR3 comprises 13 residues.

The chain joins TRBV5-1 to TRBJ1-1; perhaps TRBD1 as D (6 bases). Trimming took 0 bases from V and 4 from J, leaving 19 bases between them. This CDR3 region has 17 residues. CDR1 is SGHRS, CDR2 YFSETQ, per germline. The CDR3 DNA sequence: TGCGCCAGCAGCTTGGAGGGTCCCAACAGGGCCCGCACTGAAGCTTTCTTT. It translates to CASSLEGPNRARTEAFF.

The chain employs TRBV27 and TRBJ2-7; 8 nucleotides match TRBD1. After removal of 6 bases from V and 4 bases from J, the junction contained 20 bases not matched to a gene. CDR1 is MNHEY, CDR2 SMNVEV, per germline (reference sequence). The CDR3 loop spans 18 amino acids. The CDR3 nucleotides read TGTGCCAGCAGCCGAATCCCGTTAGGACAGGGAAAGAGGTACGAGCAGTACTTC. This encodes CASSRIPLGQGKRYEQYF.

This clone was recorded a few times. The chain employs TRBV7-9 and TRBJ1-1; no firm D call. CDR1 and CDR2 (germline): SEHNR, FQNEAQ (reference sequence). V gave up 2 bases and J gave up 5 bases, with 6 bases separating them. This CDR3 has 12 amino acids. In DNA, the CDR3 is TGTGCCAGCAGCTTATCAGTGACTGAAGCTTTCTTT. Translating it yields CASSLSVTEAFF.

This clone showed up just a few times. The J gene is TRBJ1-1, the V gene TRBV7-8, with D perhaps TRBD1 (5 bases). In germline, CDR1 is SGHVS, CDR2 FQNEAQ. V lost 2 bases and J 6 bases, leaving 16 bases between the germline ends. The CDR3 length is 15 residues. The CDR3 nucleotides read TGTGCCAGCAGCTTACCCCGACAGAATAGGGCTGAAGCTTTCTTT. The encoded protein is CASSLPRQNRAEAFF.

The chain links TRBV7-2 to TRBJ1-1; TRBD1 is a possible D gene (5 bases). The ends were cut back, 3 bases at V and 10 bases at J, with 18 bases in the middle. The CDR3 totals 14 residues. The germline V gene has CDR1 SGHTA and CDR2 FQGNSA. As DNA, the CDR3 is TGTGCCAGCAGCTTGGGCCCTGGGGGGAAGGGAGCTTTCTTT. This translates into CASSLGPGGKGAFF.

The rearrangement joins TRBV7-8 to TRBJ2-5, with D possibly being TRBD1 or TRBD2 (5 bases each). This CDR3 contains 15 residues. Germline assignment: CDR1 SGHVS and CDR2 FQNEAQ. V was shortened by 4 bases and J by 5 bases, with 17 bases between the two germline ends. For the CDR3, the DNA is TGTGCCAGCAGCTCCCAGGGCCCTAGCCCCGAGACCCAGTACTTC. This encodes CASSSQGPSPETQYF.

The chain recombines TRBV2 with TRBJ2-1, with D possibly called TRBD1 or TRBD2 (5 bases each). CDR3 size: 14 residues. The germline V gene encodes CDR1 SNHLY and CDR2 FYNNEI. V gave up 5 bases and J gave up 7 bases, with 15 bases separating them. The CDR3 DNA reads TGTGCCAGCAGTCCGGGGCAGGCCCCTAATGAGCAGTTCTTC. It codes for CASSPGQAPNEQFF. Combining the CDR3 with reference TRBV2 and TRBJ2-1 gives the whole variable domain EPEVTQTPSHQVTQMGQEVILRCVPISNHLYFYWYRQILGQKVEFLVSFYNNEISEKSEIFDDQFSVERPDGSNFTLKIRSTKLEDSAMYFCASSPGQAPNEQFFGPGTRLTVL.

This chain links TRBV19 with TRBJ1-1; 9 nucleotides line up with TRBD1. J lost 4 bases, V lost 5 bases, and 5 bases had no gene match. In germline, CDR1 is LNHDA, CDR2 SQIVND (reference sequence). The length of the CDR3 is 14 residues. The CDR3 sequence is CASSGGQGVTEAFF. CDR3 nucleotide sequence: TGTGCCAGTAGTGGGGGACAGGGAGTCACTGAAGCTTTCTTT. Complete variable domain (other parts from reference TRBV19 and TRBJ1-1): DGGITQSPKYLFRKEGQNVTLSCEQNLNHDAMYWYRQDPGQGLRLIYYSQIVNDFQKGDIAEGYSVSREKKESFPLTVTSAQKNPTAFYLCASSGGQGVTEAFFGQGTRLTVV.

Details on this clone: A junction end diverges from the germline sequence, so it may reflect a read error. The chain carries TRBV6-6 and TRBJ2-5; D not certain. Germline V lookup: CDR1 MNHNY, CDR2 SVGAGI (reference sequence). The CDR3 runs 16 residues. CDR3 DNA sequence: TGTGCCAGCAGTTCCCGCGCCCAGGTGAACCAGGAGACCCAGTACTTC. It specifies CASSSRAQVNQETQYF.

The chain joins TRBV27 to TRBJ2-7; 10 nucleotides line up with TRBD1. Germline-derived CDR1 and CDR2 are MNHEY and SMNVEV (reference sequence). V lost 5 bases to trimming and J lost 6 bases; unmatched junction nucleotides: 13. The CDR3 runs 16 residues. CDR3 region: CASSRLGTGDLSEQYF. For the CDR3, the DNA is TGTGCCAGCAGTAGATTAGGGACAGGGGACCTCTCCGAGCAGTACTTC.

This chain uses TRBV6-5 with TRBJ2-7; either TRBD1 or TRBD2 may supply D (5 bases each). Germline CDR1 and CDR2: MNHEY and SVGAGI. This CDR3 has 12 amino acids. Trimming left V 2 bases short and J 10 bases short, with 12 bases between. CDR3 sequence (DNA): TGTGCCAGCAGTTACGCCGGGGCCCAACAGTACTTC. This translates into CASSYAGAQQYF.

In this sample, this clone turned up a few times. The CDR3 reads CASSQPGLNTEAFF. The DNA of the CDR3 is TGTGCCAGCAGCCAACCGGGTCTCAACACTGAAGCTTTCTTT. This chain links TRBV27 with TRBJ1-1; D not certain. V lost 6 bases to trimming and J lost 2 bases, with 13 bases between them. This CDR3 is built from 14 residues. Germline CDR1 is MNHEY and CDR2 is SMNVEV (reference sequence).

CDR3 sequence (DNA): TGTGCCAGCAGTAAAAGACAGGGCATTCAGCCCCAGCATTTT. Protein: CASSKRQGIQPQHF. The chain couples TRBV2 to TRBJ1-5; 7 bases are shared with TRBD1. The CDR3 totals 14 residues. V dropped 5 bases and J dropped 6; count of bases not matched to a gene: 7. Germline V gene lookup returns CDR1 SNHLY and CDR2 FYNNEI.

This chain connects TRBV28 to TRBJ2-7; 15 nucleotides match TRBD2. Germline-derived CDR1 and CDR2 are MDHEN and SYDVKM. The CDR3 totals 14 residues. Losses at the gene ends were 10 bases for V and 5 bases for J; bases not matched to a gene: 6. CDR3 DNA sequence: TGTGCCACCATTGGGACTAGCGGGAGGCACGAGCAGTACTTC. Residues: CATIGTSGRHEQYF. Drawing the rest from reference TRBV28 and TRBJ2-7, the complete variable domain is DVKVTQSSRYLVKRTGEKVFLECVQDMDHENMFWYRQDPGLGLRLIYFSYDVKMKEKGDIPEGYSVSREKKERFSLILESASTNQTSMYLCATIGTSGRHEQYFGPGTRLTVT.